These 17 T cell receptor beta chains share one sample of origin, sequenced in a study of cytomegalovirus exposure and HLA in healthy donors. PCR amplification relied on 60 Vbeta primers (plus 13 Jbeta primers). The method was immunoSEQ multiplex PCR; TCRdb's version includes in-frame clones alone and lacks a portion of them. The sample consists of over 150,000 clones, around 86% of them appearing once. The sequenced sample was PBMCs. The origin of the receptors is a girl between 2 and 10 years old in good health and CMV-seropositive.

The gene calls are TRBV5-1 and TRBJ2-2, with 13 bases lining up with TRBD2. Germline V gene lookup returns CDR1 SGHRS and CDR2 YFSETQ. The length of the CDR3 is 17 residues. CDR3 in DNA: TGCGCTGGGGCTCGGACTAGCGGGAGAATGAACACCGGGGAGCTGTTTTTT. It specifies CAGARTSGRMNTGELFF.

The chain uses TRBV9 and TRBJ2-3; 15 bases agree with TRBD2. The trim removed 3 bases at V and 6 bases at J, leaving 8 bases unmatched. The length of the CDR3 is 17 residues. CDR1 is SGDLS and CDR2 is YYNGEE in the germline V gene. CDR3 nucleotide sequence: TGTGCCAGCAGCGCCTCCGGGACTAGCGGGAGGATGGATACGCAGTATTTT. It translates to CASSASGTSGRMDTQYF.

This clone was counted once. V and J are TRBV6-5 and TRBJ1-3; D unresolved. Germline assignment: CDR1 MNHEY and CDR2 SVGAGI. Trimming took 5 bases from V and 0 from J, leaving 8 bases between them. The CDR3 sequence is 14 residues long. CDR3 in amino acids: CASSRESSGNTIYF. The CDR3, as DNA: TGTGCCAGCAGTCGTGAGAGCTCTGGAAACACCATATATTTT.

A single count supports this clone. The chain has TRBV2 and TRBJ2-7; a weak D match, TRBD2 (5 bases). The CDR3 runs to 13 residues. V was pared by 4 bases and J by 9 bases, with 16 bases between. In germline, CDR1 is SNHLY, CDR2 FYNNEI. CDR3 residues: CASSGGQYRGQYF. The CDR3 DNA is TGTGCCAGCAGTGGAGGGCAGTATCGCGGGCAGTACTTC.

The chain uses TRBV30 and TRBJ1-2; no definite D call. The CDR3 contains 13 residues. The germline CDR1 and CDR2 sequences are GTSNPN and SVGIG (reference sequence). V lost 3 bases and J 6 bases, leaving 14 bases between the germline ends. The chain's CDR3 is CAWSEGTVDGYTF. The CDR3 coding sequence is TGTGCCTGGAGCGAGGGTACTGTAGATGGCTACACCTTC.

The chain couples TRBV9 to TRBJ2-7, with D maybe TRBD2 (5 bases). The V gene's germline CDR1 is SGDLS and CDR2 YYNGEE. This CDR3 is built from 16 residues. V lost 0 bases, J lost 7 bases, and 20 bases lay in between. Written as DNA, the CDR3 is TGTGCCAGCAGCGTAGAACGAGAGGGCCCCTACGGGGAGCAGTACTTC. It specifies CASSVEREGPYGEQYF.

The gene calls are TRBV7-9 and TRBJ2-2; D unresolved. Germline lookup yields CDR1 SEHNR and CDR2 FQNEAQ (reference sequence). This CDR3 comprises 15 residues. The V end lost 1 base, the J end lost 6 bases, and 12 bases lay between the germline ends. Here the CDR3 reads CASSLEGGMAGELFF. The CDR3 region has the DNA TGTGCCAGCAGCTTAGAAGGCGGAATGGCCGGGGAGCTGTTTTTT.

This chain uses TRBV5-1 with TRBJ1-5, with TRBD1 identical over 9 bases. V shed 0 bases and J 6 bases; nucleotides not matched to a gene: 10. Germline CDR1 reads SGHRS; CDR2 reads YFSETQ. CDR3 length: 17 amino acids. The CDR3 region is CASSLEASGQGLQPQHF. The CDR3 DNA sequence: TGCGCCAGCAGCTTGGAGGCTTCGGGACAGGGACTTCAGCCCCAGCATTTT.

This sequence joins TRBV25-1 and TRBJ2-1; 10 positions match TRBD2. This CDR3 region has 12 residues. CDR1 is MGHDK, CDR2 SYGVNS, per germline. The CDR3 sequence: CAASGSWYEQFF. The CDR3 DNA sequence: TGTGCGGCTAGCGGGAGTTGGTATGAGCAGTTCTTC.

The chain combines TRBV30 with TRBJ2-3, with TRBD2 matching 8 bases. There are 14 residues in the CDR3. V trimming: 3 bases; J trimming: 4 bases; junction bases outside the gene matches: 6. Germline CDR1 and CDR2: GTSNPN and SVGIG (reference sequence). The CDR3: CAWSDGRVPDTQYF. CDR3 in DNA: TGTGCCTGGAGCGACGGGAGGGTCCCAGATACGCAGTATTTT.

This clone was found a few times. An end of the junction does not agree with germline; a read error may underlie this. The gene calls are TRBV11-3 and TRBJ1-3, with TRBD1 matching over 8 bases. Germline CDR1 and CDR2: SGHNT and YENEEA. This CDR3 comprises 10 residues. For the CDR3, the DNA is TGCAGGGGGCCTGGAAACACCATATATTTT. Translated: CRGPGNTIYF.

V usage is TRBV28 and J usage is TRBJ2-2; TRBD2 is a possible D gene (5 bases). The CDR3 spans 15 residues. With 6 bases removed from V and 5 bases from J, the gap between germline ends came to 16 bases. Germline-derived CDR1 and CDR2 are MDHEN and SYDVKM. CDR3 DNA sequence: TGTGCCAGCAGCCTGACAATAGCGAGGACCGGGGAGCTGTTTTTT. Amino acid sequence: CASSLTIARTGELFF. Using reference TRBV28 and TRBJ2-2 for the parts outside the CDR3, the full variable domain is DVKVTQSSRYLVKRTGEKVFLECVQDMDHENMFWYRQDPGLGLRLIYFSYDVKMKEKGDIPEGYSVSREKKERFSLILESASTNQTSMYLCASSLTIARTGELFFGEGSRLTVL.

This clone has just one count. J is TRBJ2-3 and V is TRBV7-9, with a possible D match to TRBD2 (5 bases). The CDR3 loop spans 14 amino acids. Deletions cut 1 base from V and 4 bases from J, with 9 bases between. Germline-derived CDR1 and CDR2 are SEHNR and FQNEAQ (reference sequence). The CDR3 loop is CASSLGSRADTQYF. The DNA for the CDR3 is TGTGCCAGCAGCTTAGGCTCGAGGGCAGATACGCAGTATTTT.

The genes are TRBV29-1 and TRBJ2-7, with 8 nucleotides matching TRBD2. Germline V gene lookup returns CDR1 SQVTM and CDR2 ANQGSEA. The V gene end was trimmed by 7 bases and the J gene end by 4 bases; junction bases not matched to a gene: 9. The CDR3 is 13 amino acids. The CDR3 spells CSAESGSKYEQYF. CDR3 bases: TGCAGCGCGGAGAGCGGGAGCAAATACGAGCAGTACTTC.

This clone was observed a handful of times. The chain uses TRBV5-6 and TRBJ1-1; D is unclear. The CDR3 extends over 13 amino acids. Germline V gene data show CDR1 as SGHDT and CDR2 as YYEEEE. Deletions cut 2 bases from V and 1 base from J, with 6 bases between. This CDR3 reads CASSFIGNTEAFF. In DNA, the CDR3 is TGTGCCAGCAGCTTTATCGGGAACACTGAAGCTTTCTTT.

This clone was counted a few times. V is TRBV5-1 and J is TRBJ1-3, with D tentatively TRBD1 (5 bases). The V end lost 3 bases, the J end lost 5 bases, and 9 bases lay between the germline ends. Germline CDR1 and CDR2: SGHRS and YFSETQ. The CDR3 totals 13 residues. The CDR3 reads CASSYAGRNTIYF. Here the CDR3 DNA reads TGCGCCAGCAGCTACGCAGGGCGAAACACCATATATTTT.

This clone has just a few counts. The rearrangement links TRBV14 to TRBJ2-3; tentative D call: TRBD1 (6 bases). This CDR3 region has 17 residues. Germline V gene sequence: CDR1 SGHDN, CDR2 FVKESK. V lost 0 bases and J lost 0, with 13 bases in between. The CDR3 here is CASSQDQGFTSTDTQYF. The CDR3 bases are TGTGCCAGCAGCCAAGATCAGGGGTTTACTAGCACAGATACGCAGTATTTT.